What follows are 17 T cell receptor beta chains derived from one specimen sequenced in a study of blood T cell repertoires in COVID-19 (dated by TCRdb to the early 2020s). The protocol used for the library was the immunoSEQ multiplex PCR assay. This is the immuneACCESS table as TCRdb keeps it, with only in-frame sequences that have V and J called. A part of the clones is gone; compared with another copy, unresolved V genes explain less than half, and the rest is unexplained. The sample table contains approximately 130,000 clones; only one count was recorded for 70% to 80% of them. The ten largest clones represent roughly 7.9% of the sample. The material sequenced was peripheral blood. The receptor source for this set is a human donor in a cohort sampled during active COVID-19.

This chain uses TRBV15 with TRBJ1-4; 7 nucleotides agree with TRBD1. Germline V gene data show CDR1 as LNHNV and CDR2 as YYDKDF (reference sequence). The CDR3 has 14 residues. Germline trimming cut 1 base from V and 7 bases from J; bases unmatched to any gene: 3. This CDR3 is CATSRGQGTEKLFF. The CDR3 bases are TGTGCCACCAGCAGAGGACAGGGCACTGAAAAACTGTTTTTT.

The V and J genes are TRBV12-3 or TRBV12-4 and TRBJ1-1; 9 bases match TRBD1. The CDR3 covers 12 residues. V dropped 9 bases and J dropped 11; count of bases not matched to a gene: 10. The CDR3 DNA sequence: TGTGCCAGTTACCCCGGACAGGGGAGCGCTTTCTTT. This sequence encodes CASYPGQGSAFF.

V and J are TRBV3-1 (or the pseudogene TRBV3-2) and TRBJ2-1; 9 bases align to TRBD1. The ends lost 6 bases at V and 14 bases at J; junction bases unmatched: 8. This CDR3 comprises 12 residues. The germline V gene has CDR1 LGHDT and CDR2 YNNKEL (reference sequence). In DNA, the CDR3 is TGTGCCAGCAGTTCATCCCGGGACAGGGAGTTCTTC. It translates to CASSSSRDREFF.

This clone has only one observation. The genes are TRBV7-2 and TRBJ1-2; possibly TRBD1 for D (6 bases). CDR3 length equals 15 residues. Germline CDR1 is SGHTA and CDR2 is FQGNSA. V lost 0 bases and J lost 1, with 9 bases in between. CDR3 residues: CASSLADSINYGYTF. The CDR3 coding sequence is TGTGCCAGCAGCTTAGCGGACAGCATTAACTATGGCTACACCTTC.

The chain uses TRBV27 and TRBJ2-1; D ambiguous. V lost 4 bases and J 4 bases, leaving 20 bases between the germline ends. Germline-derived CDR1 and CDR2 are MNHEY and SMNVEV (reference sequence). The CDR3 runs to 17 residues. The CDR3 spells CASSYLRQAARYNEQFF. The CDR3 DNA reads TGTGCCAGCAGTTACCTCCGGCAGGCCGCACGGTACAATGAGCAGTTCTTC.

This chain joins TRBV19 and TRBJ2-7; 10 bases map to TRBD1. Germline assignment: CDR1 LNHDA and CDR2 SQIVND (reference sequence). The ends lost 6 bases at V and 3 bases at J; junction bases unmatched: 8. The CDR3 has 15 residues. Here the CDR3 reads CASSPGQGFGYEQYF. The CDR3 DNA reads as TGTGCCAGTAGCCCGGGACAGGGGTTTGGCTACGAGCAGTACTTC.

The chain has TRBV6-2 or TRBV6-3 and TRBJ1-1; the D gene is possibly TRBD1 (5 bases). Trimming removed 0 bases from V and 3 bases from J, with 8 bases in between. The CDR3 is 14 amino acids. Germline CDR1 and CDR2: MNHEY and SVGEGT. The CDR3: CASSYSDRDTEAFF. CDR3 nucleotides: TGTGCCAGCAGTTACTCCGACAGAGACACTGAAGCTTTCTTT.

The CDR3: CASSSQGSYEQYF. The CDR3 coding sequence is TGTGCCAGCAGCTCACAGGGCTCCTACGAGCAGTACTTC. The rearrangement joins TRBV7-9 to TRBJ2-7; D might be TRBD1 (6 bases). The length of the CDR3 is 13 residues. Germline V gene data show CDR1 as SEHNR and CDR2 as FQNEAQ (reference sequence). Trimming removed 4 bases from V and 0 bases from J, with 7 bases in between.

The chain combines TRBV7-9 with TRBJ1-3; 8 nucleotides agree with TRBD1. Per germline, CDR1 SEHNR and CDR2 FQNEAQ (reference sequence). V dropped 5 bases and J dropped 3; count of bases not matched to a gene: 6. This CDR3 contains 15 residues. This CDR3 reads CASSPRGRDGNTIYF. The CDR3 nucleotides read TGTGCCAGCAGCCCCAGGGGGCGCGATGGAAACACCATATATTTT. The full variable domain, its missing parts supplied by reference TRBV7-9 and TRBJ1-3, is DTGVSQNPRHKITKRGQNVTFRCDPISEHNRLYWYRQTLGQGPEFLTYFQNEAQLEKSRLLSDRFSAERPKGSFSTLEIQRTEQGDSAMYLCASSPRGRDGNTIYFGEGSWLTVV.

This sequence joins TRBV27 and TRBJ2-7, with 10 nucleotides matching TRBD2. Germline CDR1 is MNHEY and CDR2 is SMNVEV (reference sequence). The CDR3 extends over 15 amino acids. V lost 5 bases, J lost 4 bases, and 8 bases stayed unmatched. The CDR3 DNA reads TGTGCCAGCAGTCCAGTAGCGGGAGGCGGGTACGAGCAGTACTTC. Translating gives CASSPVAGGGYEQYF.

V and J are TRBV7-6 and TRBJ2-7; 8 bases match TRBD2. The CDR3 is made up of 15 amino acids. Losses at the gene ends were 1 base for V and 3 bases for J; bases not matched to a gene: 5. Germline values: CDR1 SGHVS, CDR2 FNYEAQ. CDR3 sequence (DNA): TGTGCCAGCAGCTTAGGAGCGGGAGCAAACTACGAGCAGTACTTC. Translating gives CASSLGAGANYEQYF.

The chain couples TRBV7-2 to TRBJ1-2, with 7 bases fitting TRBD1. Germline trimming cut 8 bases from V and 4 bases from J; bases unmatched to any gene: 13. Germline CDR1 reads SGHTA; CDR2 reads FQGNSA. This CDR3 is 15 amino acids long. CDR3 coding DNA: TGTGCCAGCGGTGGTTCGACAGGGAACCTCTATGGCTACACCTTC. Translating gives CASGGSTGNLYGYTF.

The chain has TRBV5-1 and TRBJ1-1; possibly TRBD1 for D (5 bases). V was trimmed by 7 bases and J by 0 bases, leaving 10 bases between them. The germline gives CDR1 SGHRS, CDR2 YFSETQ. The CDR3 runs to 13 residues. The CDR3 bases are TGCGCCAGCGGAGACAGTTTGAACACTGAAGCTTTCTTT. Amino acid sequence: CASGDSLNTEAFF.

The rearrangement joins TRBV27 to TRBJ2-7; perhaps TRBD1 as D (6 bases). Trimming left V 2 bases short and J 6 bases short, with 8 bases between. The CDR3 is 12 residues long. Germline V gene sequence: CDR1 MNHEY, CDR2 SMNVEV (reference sequence). The CDR3 loop reads CASSLPGAEQYF. The CDR3 DNA reads as TGTGCCAGCAGTTTACCAGGGGCCGAGCAGTACTTC.

V gene TRBV7-9 combines with J gene TRBJ1-4; 8 nucleotides match TRBD1. Germline CDR1 and CDR2: SEHNR and FQNEAQ (reference sequence). V was clipped by 5 bases and J by 8 bases; unmatched bases: 7. This CDR3 has 14 residues. The CDR3 protein is CASSPGQGGEKLFF. CDR3 DNA sequence: TGTGCCAGCAGCCCCGGACAGGGTGGCGAAAAACTGTTTTTT.

The chain joins TRBV5-4 to TRBJ2-7; 9 bases fit TRBD2. The CDR3 has 15 residues. Per germline, CDR1 SGHNT and CDR2 YYREEE (reference sequence). With V trimmed by 4 bases and J by 1 base, 6 bases remained unmatched. Here the CDR3 reads CASSPKAGGSYEQYF. The CDR3 DNA follows: TGTGCCAGCAGCCCGAAAGCGGGAGGATCCTACGAGCAGTACTTC.

The chain joins TRBV11-3 to TRBJ2-7; D is uncertain. Germline CDR1 reads SGHNT; CDR2 reads YENEEA. This CDR3 is built from 12 residues. The V and J ends lost 5 bases and 3 bases respectively, with 8 bases between them. CDR3 coding DNA: TGTGCCAGCAGCCTTTTCTTCTACGAGCAGTACTTC. Translation: CASSLFFYEQYF.